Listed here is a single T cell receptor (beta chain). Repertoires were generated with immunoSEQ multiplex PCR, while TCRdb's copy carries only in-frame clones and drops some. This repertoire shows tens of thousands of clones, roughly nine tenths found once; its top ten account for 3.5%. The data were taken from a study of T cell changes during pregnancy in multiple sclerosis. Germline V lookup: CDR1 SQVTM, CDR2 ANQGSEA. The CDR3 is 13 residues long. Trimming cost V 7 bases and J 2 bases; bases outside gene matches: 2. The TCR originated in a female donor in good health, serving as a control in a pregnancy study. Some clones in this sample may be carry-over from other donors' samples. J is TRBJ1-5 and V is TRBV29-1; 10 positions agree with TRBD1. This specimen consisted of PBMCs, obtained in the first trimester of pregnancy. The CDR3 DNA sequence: TGCAGCGGGGGACAGGGGCGCAATCAGCCCCAGCATTTT. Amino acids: CSGGQGRNQPQHF. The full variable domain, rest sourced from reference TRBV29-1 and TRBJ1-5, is SAVISQKPSRDICQRGTSLTIQCQVDSQVTMMFWYRQQPGQSLTLIATANQGSEATYESGFVIDKFPISRPNLTFSTLTVSNMSPEDSSIYLCSGGQGRNQPQHFGDGTRLSIL.